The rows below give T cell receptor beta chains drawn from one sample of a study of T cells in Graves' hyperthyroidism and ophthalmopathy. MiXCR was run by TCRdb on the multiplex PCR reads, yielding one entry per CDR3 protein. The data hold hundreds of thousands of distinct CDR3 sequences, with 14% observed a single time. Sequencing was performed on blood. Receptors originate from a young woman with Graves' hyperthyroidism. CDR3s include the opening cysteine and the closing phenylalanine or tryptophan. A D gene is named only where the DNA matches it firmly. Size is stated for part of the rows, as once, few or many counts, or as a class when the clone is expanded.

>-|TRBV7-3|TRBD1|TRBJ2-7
TGTGCCAGCAGCCGCCTGGACAGGCCCTACGAGCAGTACTTC
CASSRLDRPYEQYF
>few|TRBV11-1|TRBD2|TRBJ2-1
TGTGCCAGCAGCGTGCAATGGTTTACTAGCGGTGCCTACAATGAGCAGTTCTTC
CASSVQWFTSGAYNEQFF
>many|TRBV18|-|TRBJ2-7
TGTGCCAGCTCACCACGGTCACAGGGATACGAGCAGTACTTC
CASSPRSQGYEQYF
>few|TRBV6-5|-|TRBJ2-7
TGTGCCAGCAGTTACTCAGATACGGGATACGAGCAGTACTTC
CASSYSDTGYEQYF
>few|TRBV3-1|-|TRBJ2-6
TGTGCCAGTAGACAGCCAAGGGCCAACGTCCTGACTTTC
CASRQPRANVLTF
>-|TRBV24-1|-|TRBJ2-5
TGTGCCACCAGTGACGCGGGCCCAAGAGAGACCCAGTACTTC
CATSDAGPRETQYF
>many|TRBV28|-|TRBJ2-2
TGTGCTAGCAGCCGGTTTAGCGCCTCCGGGGAGCTGTTTTTT
CASSRFSASGELFF
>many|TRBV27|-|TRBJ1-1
TGTGCCAGCAGCGAAACAGGGACCATGGGAGCTTTCTTT
CASSETGTMGAFF
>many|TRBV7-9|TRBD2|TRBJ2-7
TGTGCCAGCAGCTTAACAGCGGGAGATTACGAGCAGTACTTC
CASSLTAGDYEQYF
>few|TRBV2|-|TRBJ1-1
TGTGCCAGCCTGGGAGTAGGGGGAGTTAGGGCTTTCTTT
CASLGVGGVRAFF
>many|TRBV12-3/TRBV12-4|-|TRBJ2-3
TGTGCCAGCACCACTCGGCGTTCAGATACGCAGTATTTT
CASTTRRSDTQYF
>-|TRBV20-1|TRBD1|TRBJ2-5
TGCAGTGCTAGACCGACAGGGAAAATAGAGACCCAGTACTTC
CSARPTGKIETQYF
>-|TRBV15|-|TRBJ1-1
TGTGCCACCAGCAGAGATGAGGGGTACACTGAAGCTTTCTTT
CATSRDEGYTEAFF
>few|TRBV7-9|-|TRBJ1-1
TGTGCCAGCAGCCCAGACCGGATAAACACTGAAGCTTTCTTT
CASSPDRINTEAFF
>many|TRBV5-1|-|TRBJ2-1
TGCGCCAGCAGTGTCAGTCCCTGGAGGGAGCAGTTCTTC
CASSVSPWREQFF
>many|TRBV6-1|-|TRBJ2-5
TGTGCCAGCAGTGGTGCGGCTCTAGGCCAAGAAACCCAGTACTTC
CASSGAALGQETQYF
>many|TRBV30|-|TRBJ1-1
TGTGCCTGGAGTCGGGGGGCGGGTCCGAAGGCTTTCTTT
CAWSRGAGPKAFF
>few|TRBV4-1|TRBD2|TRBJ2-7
TGCACCAGCAGCCAAGAACCCCCCCGGACTAGCGGGACCTACGAGCAGTACTTC
CTSSQEPPRTSGTYEQYF
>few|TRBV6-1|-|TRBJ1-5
TGTGCCAGCAGTGAAGGGTTCGGTCAGCCCCAGCATTTT
CASSEGFGQPQHF
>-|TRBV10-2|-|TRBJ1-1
TGCGCCAGCACCGTCACTATGAACACTGAAGCTTTCTTT
CASTVTMNTEAFF
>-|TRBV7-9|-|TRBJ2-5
-
CASSFYICSATGGLETQYF
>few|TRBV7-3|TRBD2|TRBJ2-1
TGTGCCAGCAGTCTAGCGGGAGGGACGAATGAGCAGTTCTTC
CASSLAGGTNEQFF
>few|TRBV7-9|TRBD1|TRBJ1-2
TGTGCCAGCAGTCCTACCGGGACAGGGCGTCACTATGGCTACACCTTC
CASSPTGTGRHYGYTF
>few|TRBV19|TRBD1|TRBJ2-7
TGTGCCAGTAGTCAGGACAGGGGGTGGGAGCAGTACTTC
CASSQDRGWEQYF
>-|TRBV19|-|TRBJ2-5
TGTGCCAGTAGCCCAATTCGGGGACACCCAGTCTTC
CASSPIRGHPVF
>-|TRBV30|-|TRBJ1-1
TGTGCCTGGAGTGCTGGGATAATTAACACTGAAGCTTTCTTT
CAWSAGIINTEAFF
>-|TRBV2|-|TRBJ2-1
TGTGCCAGCAAGGCCAGAAGTTACAATGAGCAGTTCTTC
CASKARSYNEQFF
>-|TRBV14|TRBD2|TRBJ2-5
TGTGCCAGCAGCCAAGTCTTTGAGCGGGAGGACCAAGAGACCCAGTACTTC
CASSQVFEREDQETQYF
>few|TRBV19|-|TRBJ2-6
TGTGCCAGTAGTACAGGGGCAGCCAACGTCCTGACTTTC
CASSTGAANVLTF
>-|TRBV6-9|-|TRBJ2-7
TGTGCCAGCAGTTACGGGCAAGACGCCTACGAGCAGTACTTC
CASSYGQDAYEQYF
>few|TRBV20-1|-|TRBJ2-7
TGCAGTGCTAGAGATCTAGTGGGAGGTCCTCCCTACGAGCAGTACTTC
CSARDLVGGPPYEQYF
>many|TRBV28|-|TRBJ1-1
TGTGCCAGCAGTCTCTCCTCATATGGAAGGGGTACGGGGGAAGCTTTCTTT
CASSLSSYGRGTGEAFF
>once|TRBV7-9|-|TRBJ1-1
TGTGCCAGCAGGTCACCCGTCACAGAAAACACTGAAGCTTTCTTT
CASRSPVTENTEAFF
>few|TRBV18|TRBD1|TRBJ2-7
TGTGCCAGCTCACCAAGGGACAGAAATACCTACGAGCAGTACTTC
CASSPRDRNTYEQYF
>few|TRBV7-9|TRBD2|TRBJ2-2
TGTGCCAGCAGGAAGACTAGCGGGAGTCGAACCGGGGAGCTGTTTTTT
CASRKTSGSRTGELFF
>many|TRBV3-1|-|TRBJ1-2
TGTGCCAGCAGCCAAGGATATGGCTACACCTTC
CASSQGYGYTF
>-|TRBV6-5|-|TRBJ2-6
TGTGCCAGCAGTTACAAGGTGGCCCCCTCTGGGGCCAACGTCCTGACTTTC
CASSYKVAPSGANVLTF
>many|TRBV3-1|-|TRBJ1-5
TGTGCCAGCAGCCAATTGGGAGGCAATCAGCCCCAGCATTTT
CASSQLGGNQPQHF
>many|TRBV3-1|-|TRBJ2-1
TGTGCCAGCAGCCGGAGGGCCAACTACAATGAGCAGTTCTTC
CASSRRANYNEQFF
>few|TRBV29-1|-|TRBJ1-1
TGCAGCGTTGATGTATTTGAGGAAGATTTATCTGAAGCTTTCTTT
CSVDVFEEDLSEAFF
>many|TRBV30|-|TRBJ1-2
TGTGCCTGGAGCTTACTAAGTGACCCGTATGGCTACACCTTC
CAWSLLSDPYGYTF
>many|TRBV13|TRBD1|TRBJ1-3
TGTGCCAGCAGCTTAGTAACGGGACAGGGACCTGGAAACACCATATATTTT
CASSLVTGQGPGNTIYF
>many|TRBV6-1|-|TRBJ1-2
TGTGCCAGCACTGCGTCGGGGAGTCATGGCTACACCTTC
CASTASGSHGYTF
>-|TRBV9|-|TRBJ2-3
TGTGCCAGCAGCGTATCCCTGACAGAAACTAGCACAGATACGCAGTATTTT
CASSVSLTETSTDTQYF
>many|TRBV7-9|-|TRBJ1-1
TGTGCCAGCAGCCTTATGTCTGAAGCTTTCTTT
CASSLMSEAFF
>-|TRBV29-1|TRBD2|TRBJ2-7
TGCAGCGTTGAAACTAGCGGCCTCTACGGGCAGTACTTC
CSVETSGLYGQYF
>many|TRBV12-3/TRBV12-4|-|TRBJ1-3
TGTGCCAGCAGCCACTCCGGGGATCGACGGAGGAACACCATATATTTT
CASSHSGDRRRNTIYF
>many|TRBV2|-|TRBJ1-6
TGTGCCAGCAATGGGGTTGATAATTCACCCCTCCACTTT
CASNGVDNSPLHF
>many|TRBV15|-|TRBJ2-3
TGTGCCACCAGCATTTACACAGGGACAGATACGCAGTATTTT
CATSIYTGTDTQYF
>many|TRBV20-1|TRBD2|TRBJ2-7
TGCAGTGCTAGACGTAGCGGGGGGACCTACGAGCAGTACTTC
CSARRSGGTYEQYF
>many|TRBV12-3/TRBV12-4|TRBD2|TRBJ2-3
TGTGCCAGCAGTTTAGAGGGGCTAGCGGGACTCTTGGATACGCAGTATTTT
CASSLEGLAGLLDTQYF
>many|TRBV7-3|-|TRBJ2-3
TGTGCCAGCAGCGCCAGAACTATGGACGCATCAGATACGCAGTATTTT
CASSARTMDASDTQYF
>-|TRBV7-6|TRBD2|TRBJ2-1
TGTGCCAGCAGCTTAGAGTTTAGCGGGAGAGCCTACAATGAGCAGTTCTTC
CASSLEFSGRAYNEQFF
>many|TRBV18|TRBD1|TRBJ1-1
TGTGCCAGCAGCCCGGACAGGGGGACCGAAGCTTTCTTT
CASSPDRGTEAFF
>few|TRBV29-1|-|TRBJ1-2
TGCAGCGCCACCGGGCTTCCCTATGGCTACACCTTC
CSATGLPYGYTF
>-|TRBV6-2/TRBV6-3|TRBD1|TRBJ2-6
TGTGCCAGCAGACTCAGGACAGGGCTTCCCTCTGGGGCCAACGTCCTGACTTTC
CASRLRTGLPSGANVLTF
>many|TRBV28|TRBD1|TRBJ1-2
TGTGCCAGCAGTCTATCCGGGACAGGGGGGCACTATGGCTACACCTTC
CASSLSGTGGHYGYTF
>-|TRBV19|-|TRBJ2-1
TGTGCCAGTAGTATTTGGGGACCCCAGGATGAGCAGTTCTTC
CASSIWGPQDEQFF
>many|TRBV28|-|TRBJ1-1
TGTGCCAGCAGTTTGCCGGGGAAAGCTTTCTTT
CASSLPGKAFF
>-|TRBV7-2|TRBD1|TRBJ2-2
TGTGCCAGCAGCCGGGACAGGGGTATCGGGGAGCTGTTTTTT
CASSRDRGIGELFF